The source of this T cell receptor (beta chain) is a study of T cell responses to AZD1222 COVID-19 vaccine (dated by TCRdb to the early 2020s). With respect to the entire study: AZD1222 recipients given second doses at about 4 weeks or at about 12 weeks were pooled, since spike-specific TCR depth and breadth were not found to differ between the two schedules. Enrollment into the trials was organized by age into subgroups of 18-55, 56-69 and 70-plus years, and those subgroups contained roughly 150, 30 and 60 TCR-sequenced participants, respectively. TCR sequencing covered some 240 trial participants: 200 to 220 given two doses of AZD1222 and 26 given two doses of MenACWY control vaccine.

This sample's time point label indicates: baseline before first vaccination. Vaccinee samples came from UK trials COV001 and COV002, including a single-blind randomized controlled phase 2/3 trial of AZD1222 (ChAdOx1 nCoV-19) in healthy adults. For TCRbeta chain sequencing, PBMC samples were collected from trial participants at day 0 and at day 28 after the second dose. This clone was seen more than once but under ten times. Its antigen is not yet known. The sample holds no much larger clone one base away, and base qualities are not on file. Results the study describes overall, beyond this receptor: Epitopes outside the regions mutated in the B.1.351 and B.1.1.7 variants were reportedly recognized by nearly half of the unique spike-specific TCRs. Because no samples from the day 14 peak response were available, repertoires could be characterized only after the peak T cell response. Conclusions about previously exposed vaccinees are limited because only six or seven AZD1222 recipients were SARS-CoV-2 seropositive at baseline. Participants were mostly white British and included more females than males, and it was suggested by the authors that clonal diversity may have been underestimated. After two AZD1222 doses, spike-specific TCR breadth and depth were significantly higher than at day 0 and than in MenACWY recipients. In the small 56-69-year group, the increase in depth fell short of significance, most likely because of low power. CD4 TCRs associated with the vaccine covered the entire spike protein, and the dominant responses were in regions 160-218 and 743-854.

The CDR3 regions of human TCRbeta chains were analyzed by immunosequencing. The source study handled its data this way. Repertoire TCRs were checked for matches against a reference library of SARS-CoV-2-specific TCRs that had been generated using the MIRA antigen-specificity platform. Breadth was defined as the fraction of unique TCRs that were SARS-CoV-2-associated, and depth was defined as the fraction of total T cells that were SARS-CoV-2-associated. Using the MIRA data, each spike-specific TCR was mapped to the spike region that the TCR reacts to and placed in a CD4 or CD8 class. Log10-transformed breadth and depth values were compared by one-way ANOVA with Sidak's multiple comparisons tests. The table was pulled from immuneACCESS by TCRdb, which kept in-frame rearrangements only. Such tables lose some clones; where checked, under half of the loss comes from unresolved V genes, and the rest has no known cause. That table is the source of V, J and clone size, and D and trimming were worked out from the DNA. The sample table holds some 96,000 clones, of which roughly 90% were seen once. The ten largest clonotypes hold less than 3.5% of the sample.

This specimen was peripheral blood, taken on day 0 of AZD1222 vaccination. This sequence was found in an adult in good health.

For the CDR3, the sequence is CASSKEKESVGDKNTEAFF. The DNA sequence is TGTGCCAGCAGCAAGGAGAAGGAGTCCGTGGGAGATAAGAACACTGAAGCTTTCTTT. Here the chain combines TRBV21-1 and TRBJ1-1. TRBV21-1 is a pseudogene locus. Including cysteine and phenylalanine, the CDR3 has 19 amino acids. Kept here is only the CDR3 DNA, which spans 57 bases and is read in frame from base 1.